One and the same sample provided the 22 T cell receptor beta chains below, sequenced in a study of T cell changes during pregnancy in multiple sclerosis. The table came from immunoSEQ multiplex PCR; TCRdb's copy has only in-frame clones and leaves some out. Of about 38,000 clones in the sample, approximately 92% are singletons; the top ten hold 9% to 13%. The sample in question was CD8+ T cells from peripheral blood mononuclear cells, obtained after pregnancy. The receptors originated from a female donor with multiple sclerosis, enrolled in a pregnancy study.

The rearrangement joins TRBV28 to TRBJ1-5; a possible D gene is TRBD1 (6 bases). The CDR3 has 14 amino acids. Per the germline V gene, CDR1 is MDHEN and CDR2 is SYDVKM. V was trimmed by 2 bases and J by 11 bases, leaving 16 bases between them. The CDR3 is CASSLGGGGETQHF. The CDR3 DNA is TGTGCCAGCAGTTTAGGGGGAGGGGGAGAAACCCAGCATTTT.

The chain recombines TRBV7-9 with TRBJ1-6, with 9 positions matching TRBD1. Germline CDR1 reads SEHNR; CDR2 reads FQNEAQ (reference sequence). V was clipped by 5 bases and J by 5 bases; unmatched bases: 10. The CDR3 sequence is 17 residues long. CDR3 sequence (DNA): TGTGCCAGCAGCGACTATACAGGGGGCTACGATAATTCACCCCTCCACTTT. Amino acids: CASSDYTGGYDNSPLHF. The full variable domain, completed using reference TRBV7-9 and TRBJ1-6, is DTGVSQNPRHKITKRGQNVTFRCDPISEHNRLYWYRQTLGQGPEFLTYFQNEAQLEKSRLLSDRFSAERPKGSFSTLEIQRTEQGDSAMYLCASSDYTGGYDNSPLHFGNGTRLTVT.

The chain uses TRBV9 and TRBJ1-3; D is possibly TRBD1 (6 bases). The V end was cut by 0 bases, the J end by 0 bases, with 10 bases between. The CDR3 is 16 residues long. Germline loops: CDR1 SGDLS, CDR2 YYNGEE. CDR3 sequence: CASSVALGGSGNTIYF. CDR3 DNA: TGTGCCAGCAGCGTAGCATTAGGGGGCTCTGGAAACACCATATATTTT.

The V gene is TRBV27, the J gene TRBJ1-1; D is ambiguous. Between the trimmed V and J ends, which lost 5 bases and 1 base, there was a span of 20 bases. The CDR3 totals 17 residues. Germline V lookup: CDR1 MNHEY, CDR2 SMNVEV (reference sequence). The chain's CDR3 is CASSRPGEARTNTEAFF. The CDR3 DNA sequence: TGTGCCAGCAGTCGACCTGGGGAGGCCAGGACGAACACTGAAGCTTTCTTT.

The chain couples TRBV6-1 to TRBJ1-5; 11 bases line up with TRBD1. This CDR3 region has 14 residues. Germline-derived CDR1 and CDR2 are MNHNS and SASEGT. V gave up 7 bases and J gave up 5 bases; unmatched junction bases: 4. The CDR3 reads CASIGTGGDQPQHF. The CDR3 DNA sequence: TGTGCCAGCATCGGGACAGGGGGGGATCAGCCCCAGCATTTT.

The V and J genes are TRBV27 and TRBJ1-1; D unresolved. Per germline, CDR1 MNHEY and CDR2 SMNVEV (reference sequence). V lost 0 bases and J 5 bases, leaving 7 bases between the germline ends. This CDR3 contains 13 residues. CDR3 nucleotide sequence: TGTGCCAGCAGTTTATCGGCGGCGACTGAAGCTTTCTTT. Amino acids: CASSLSAATEAFF.

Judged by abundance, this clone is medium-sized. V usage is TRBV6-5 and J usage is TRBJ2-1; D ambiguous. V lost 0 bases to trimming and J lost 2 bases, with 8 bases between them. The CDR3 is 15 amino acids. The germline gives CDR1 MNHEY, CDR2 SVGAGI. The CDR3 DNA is TGTGCCAGCAGTTACTCTCCTGCGGCCTACAATGAGCAGTTCTTC. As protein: CASSYSPAAYNEQFF.

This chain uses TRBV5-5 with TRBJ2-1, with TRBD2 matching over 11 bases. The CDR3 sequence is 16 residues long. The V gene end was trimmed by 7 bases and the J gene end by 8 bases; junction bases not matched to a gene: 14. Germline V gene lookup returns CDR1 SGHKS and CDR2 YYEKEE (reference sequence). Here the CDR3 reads CASGEGGGLAVYEQFF. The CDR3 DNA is TGTGCCAGCGGCGAGGGTGGGGGACTAGCGGTCTATGAGCAGTTCTTC.

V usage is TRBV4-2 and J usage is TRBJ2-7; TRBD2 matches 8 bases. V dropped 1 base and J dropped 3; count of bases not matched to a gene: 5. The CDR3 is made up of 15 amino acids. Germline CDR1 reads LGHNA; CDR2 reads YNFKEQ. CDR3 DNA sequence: TGTGCCAGCAGCCAAGGGCTAGCGGGCATCTACGAGCAGTACTTC. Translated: CASSQGLAGIYEQYF.

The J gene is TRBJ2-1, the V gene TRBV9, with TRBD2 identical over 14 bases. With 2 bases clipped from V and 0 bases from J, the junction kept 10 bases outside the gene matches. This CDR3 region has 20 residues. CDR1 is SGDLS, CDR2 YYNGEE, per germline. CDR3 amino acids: CASSVSSPTSGRDSYNEQFF. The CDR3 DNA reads TGTGCCAGCAGCGTGTCAAGCCCGACTAGCGGGAGGGACTCCTACAATGAGCAGTTCTTC.

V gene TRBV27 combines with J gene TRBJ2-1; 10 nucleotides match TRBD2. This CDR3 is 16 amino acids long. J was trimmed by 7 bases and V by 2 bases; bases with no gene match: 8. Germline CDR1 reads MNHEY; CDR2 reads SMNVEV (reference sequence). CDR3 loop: CASSLTSGTLANEQFF. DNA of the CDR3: TGTGCCAGCAGTTTAACTAGCGGGACCCTCGCAAATGAGCAGTTCTTC.

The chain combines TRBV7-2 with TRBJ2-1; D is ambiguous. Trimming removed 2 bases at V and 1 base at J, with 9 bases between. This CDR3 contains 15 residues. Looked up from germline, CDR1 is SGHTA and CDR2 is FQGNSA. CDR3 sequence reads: CASSLLPGSYNEQFF. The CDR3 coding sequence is TGTGCCAGCAGCTTACTACCAGGTTCCTACAATGAGCAGTTCTTC.

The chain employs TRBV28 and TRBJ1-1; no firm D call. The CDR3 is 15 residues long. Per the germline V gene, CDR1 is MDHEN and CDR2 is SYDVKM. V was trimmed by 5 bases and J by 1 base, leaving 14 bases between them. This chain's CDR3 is CASSHPLQTNTEAFF. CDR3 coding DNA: TGTGCCAGCAGTCACCCCTTACAGACGAACACTGAAGCTTTCTTT.

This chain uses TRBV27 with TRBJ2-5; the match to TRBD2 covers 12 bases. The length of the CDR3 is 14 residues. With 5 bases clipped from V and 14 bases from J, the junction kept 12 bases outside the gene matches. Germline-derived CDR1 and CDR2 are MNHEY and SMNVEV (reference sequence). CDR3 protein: CASSLTLTSGSPYF. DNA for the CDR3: TGTGCCAGCAGTCTAACGCTGACTAGCGGGAGCCCATACTTC.

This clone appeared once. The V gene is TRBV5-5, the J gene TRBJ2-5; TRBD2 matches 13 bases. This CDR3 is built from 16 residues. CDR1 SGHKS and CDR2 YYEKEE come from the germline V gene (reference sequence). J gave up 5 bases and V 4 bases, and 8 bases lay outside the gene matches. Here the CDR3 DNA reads TGTGCCAGCAGCAGAACTAGCGGGAGGGCCCTTGAGACCCAGTACTTC. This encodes CASSRTSGRALETQYF.

In nucleotides, the CDR3 is TGTGCCAGCAGCTTCTCCCCACCACTAGCGACACTATACAATGAGCAGTTCTTC. Encoded protein: CASSFSPPLATLYNEQFF. The genes are TRBV7-8 and TRBJ2-1; TRBD2 matches at 7 bases. The CDR3 runs to 18 residues. Trimming cost V 3 bases and J 4 bases; bases outside gene matches: 15. Looked up from germline, CDR1 is SGHVS and CDR2 is FQNEAQ.

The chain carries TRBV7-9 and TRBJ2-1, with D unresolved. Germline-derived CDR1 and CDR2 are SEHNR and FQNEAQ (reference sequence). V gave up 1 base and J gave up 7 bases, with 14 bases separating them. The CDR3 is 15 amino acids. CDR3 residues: CASSLEVFPTNEQFF. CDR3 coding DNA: TGTGCCAGCAGCTTAGAAGTATTTCCCACAAATGAGCAGTTCTTC.

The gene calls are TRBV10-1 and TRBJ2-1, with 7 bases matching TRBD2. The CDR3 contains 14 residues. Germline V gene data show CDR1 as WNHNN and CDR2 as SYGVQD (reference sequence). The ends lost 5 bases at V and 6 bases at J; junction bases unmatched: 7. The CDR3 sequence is CASSLAADINEQFF. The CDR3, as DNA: TGCGCCAGCAGTCTAGCGGCAGACATCAATGAGCAGTTCTTC.

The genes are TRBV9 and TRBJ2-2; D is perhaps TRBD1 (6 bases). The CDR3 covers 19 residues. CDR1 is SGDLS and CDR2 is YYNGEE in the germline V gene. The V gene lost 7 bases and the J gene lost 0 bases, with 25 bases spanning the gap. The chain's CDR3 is CASSRGGRGTLPNTGELFF. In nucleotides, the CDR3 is TGTGCCAGCTCACGGGGCGGCAGGGGAACCCTTCCGAACACCGGGGAGCTGTTTTTT.

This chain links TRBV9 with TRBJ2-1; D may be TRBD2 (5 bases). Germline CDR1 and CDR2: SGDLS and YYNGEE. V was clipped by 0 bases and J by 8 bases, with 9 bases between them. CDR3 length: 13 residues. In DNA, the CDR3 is TGTGCCAGCAGCGTAGCGGGGATGGATGAGCAGTTCTTC. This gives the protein CASSVAGMDEQFF.

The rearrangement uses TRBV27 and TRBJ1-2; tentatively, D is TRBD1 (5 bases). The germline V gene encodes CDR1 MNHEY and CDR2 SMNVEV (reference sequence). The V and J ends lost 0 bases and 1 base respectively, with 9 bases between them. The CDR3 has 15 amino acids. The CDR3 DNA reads TGTGCCAGCAGTTTATCAGGGGCAGGTAACTATGGCTACACCTTC. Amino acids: CASSLSGAGNYGYTF.

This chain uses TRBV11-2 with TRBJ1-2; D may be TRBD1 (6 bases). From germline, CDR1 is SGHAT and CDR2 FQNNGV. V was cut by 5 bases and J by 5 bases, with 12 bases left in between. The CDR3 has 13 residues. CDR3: CASSPTGLYGYTF. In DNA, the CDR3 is TGTGCCAGCAGCCCAACAGGGCTTTATGGCTACACCTTC.